This TCR beta chain came from a study of CD8+ T cells in alopecia areata. About the research overall: Those treated were given oral tofacitinib at 5 to 10 mg twice daily.

Both peripheral blood and punch biopsies of lesional scalp skin were obtained from patients who had alopecia areata. Sorted populations comprised CD4+ and CD8+ T cells obtained from PBMCs. This clone was found a few times. TCR sequencing used cDNA made by reverse transcription of extracted RNA. Clones were sequenced by immunoSEQ multiplex PCR, and TCRdb holds only the in-frame ones, with some missing. This table has 110,000 to 150,000 clones, around three fifths appearing once. The CDR3 runs 19 residues. CDR1 and CDR2 from the germline V gene are SGHTA and FQGNSA. The junction had 11 bases not matched to a gene; V was cut back by 0 bases and J by 1 base.

This chain uses TRBV7-2 with TRBJ1-5, with 8 positions matching TRBD1. Source: CD4+ T cells sorted from blood, taken at week 0. The receptor comes from a human donor with alopecia areata. CDR3 residues: CASSLAGQTGTGSNQPQHF. The CDR3 DNA is TGTGCCAGCAGCTTAGCCGGGCAGACCGGGACAGGCAGCAATCAGCCCCAGCATTTT.